These 31 T cell receptor beta chains were sequenced from one sample in a study of neoadjuvant anti-PD-1 for oral cavity cancer. Sequencing used immunoSEQ multiplex PCR; TCRdb keeps in-frame clones, though not all of them. This sample has more than 5,500 clones; 40% to 55% occur once, and the top ten carry approximately 28%. The specimen was tumor tissue, collected before nivolumab (anti-PD-1) treatment. The receptors stem from a person aged 40 to 85 with oral cavity squamous cell carcinoma.

This chain joins TRBV10-3 and TRBJ1-1; unclear D gene. V was cut by 3 bases and J by 4 bases, with 12 bases left in between. The CDR3 totals 14 residues. Germline V gives CDR1 ENHRY, CDR2 SYGVKD. The CDR3 protein is CAISDLGSRTEAFF. The CDR3, as DNA: TGTGCCATCAGTGACCTGGGAAGTCGCACTGAAGCTTTCTTT.

The genes are TRBV28 and TRBJ2-2; the match to TRBD1 covers 9 bases. CDR3 length: 17 residues. CDR1 is MDHEN and CDR2 is SYDVKM in the germline V gene. Trimming at V came to 1 base and at J to 4 bases, leaving 7 bases not matched to a gene. DNA for the CDR3: TGTGCCAGCAGTTTATCCCGGGGGACAGGGATCACCGGGGAGCTGTTTTTT. Its protein product is CASSLSRGTGITGELFF.

This chain links TRBV9 with TRBJ2-3; D gene unclear. Looked up from germline, CDR1 is SGDLS and CDR2 is YYNGEE. This CDR3 contains 13 residues. V was trimmed by 4 bases and J by 2 bases, leaving 8 bases between them. The CDR3 nucleotides read TGTGCCAGCAGCTCCCGAAACACAGATACGCAGTATTTT. Its translation: CASSSRNTDTQYF.

This sequence joins TRBV5-4 and TRBJ1-4; no firm D call. The V gene's germline CDR1 is SGHNT and CDR2 YYREEE (reference sequence). The V and J ends lost 0 bases and 7 bases respectively, with 10 bases between them. The CDR3 extends over 14 amino acids. In nucleotides, the CDR3 is TGTGCCAGCAGCTTGGGTGGGAAACTTGAAAAACTGTTTTTT. Protein product: CASSLGGKLEKLFF.

This clone was picked up a small number of times. The chain links TRBV6-6 to TRBJ1-6, with unresolved D. Germline CDR1 reads MNHNY; CDR2 reads SVGAGI (reference sequence). V was clipped by 5 bases and J by 11 bases, with 19 bases between them. The CDR3 runs to 15 residues. CDR3 sequence (DNA): TGTGCCAGCAGTCCCAGACCGGGAGTAGGGCCACCCCTCCACTTT. Protein product: CASSPRPGVGPPLHF.

This clone rates as medium-sized (0.01 to 0.1%). CDR3 sequence: CASSRSGQGHGNEQFF. CDR3 sequence (DNA): TGTGCCAGCAGCCGTTCGGGGCAGGGCCACGGGAATGAGCAGTTCTTC. The V call is TRBV28, the J call TRBJ2-1; D is possibly TRBD1 or TRBD2 (5 bases each). Per the germline V gene, CDR1 is MDHEN and CDR2 is SYDVKM. This CDR3 has 16 residues. Trimming left V 6 bases short and J 7 bases short, with 22 bases between. Using reference TRBV28 and TRBJ2-1 for the parts outside the CDR3, the full variable domain is DVKVTQSSRYLVKRTGEKVFLECVQDMDHENMFWYRQDPGLGLRLIYFSYDVKMKEKGDIPEGYSVSREKKERFSLILESASTNQTSMYLCASSRSGQGHGNEQFFGPGTRLTVL.

V and J are TRBV19 and TRBJ1-3, with D unclear. The CDR3 is 12 residues long. Germline lookup yields CDR1 LNHDA and CDR2 SQIVND (reference sequence). Trimming removed 9 bases from V and 0 bases from J, with 6 bases in between. The CDR3 DNA sequence: TGTGCCAGCCGTACCTCTGGAAACACCATATATTTT. It translates to CASRTSGNTIYF.

This chain uses TRBV9 with TRBJ1-2; weak D call: TRBD1 (5 bases). V shed 0 bases and J shed 2 bases, with 5 bases lying between them. Germline CDR1 and CDR2: SGDLS and YYNGEE. There are 13 residues in the CDR3. As DNA, the CDR3 is TGTGCCAGCAGCGTAGGACAGAACTATGGCTACACCTTC. It yields the protein CASSVGQNYGYTF. The variable domain in full, completed from reference TRBV9 and TRBJ1-2, reads DSGVTQTPKHLITATGQRVTLRCSPRSGDLSVYWYQQSLDQGLQFLIQYYNGEERAKGNILERFSAQQFPDLHSELNLSSLELGDSALYFCASSVGQNYGYTFGSGTRLTVV.

This clone has more than one count but fewer than ten. J is TRBJ2-3 and V is TRBV7-9; D is unclear. Germline V lookup: CDR1 SEHNR, CDR2 FQNEAQ (reference sequence). The CDR3 loop spans 11 amino acids. V dropped 8 bases and J dropped 6 bases, with 9 bases sitting between them. The CDR3 region has the DNA TGTGCCAGCCTATCTTGGGATACGCAGTATTTT. Protein: CASLSWDTQYF.

V usage is TRBV6-1 and J usage is TRBJ1-1; D gene uncertain. The germline V and J ends were trimmed by 8 bases and 1 base, with 5 bases remaining between them. Germline-derived CDR1 and CDR2 are MNHNS and SASEGT. The CDR3 consists of 11 residues. The CDR3 DNA sequence: TGTGCCAGCGGTCCGAACACTGAAGCTTTCTTT. Encoded protein: CASGPNTEAFF.

CDR3 DNA sequence: TGTGCCAGCAGCTTAGTGGAGGGGGCCTACCGGTACGAGCAGTACTTC. This codes for CASSLVEGAYRYEQYF. This sequence joins TRBV11-2 and TRBJ2-7, with D possibly being TRBD1 (7 bases). V dropped 1 base and J dropped 4 bases, with 17 bases sitting between them. Per germline, CDR1 SGHAT and CDR2 FQNNGV. The CDR3 is 16 amino acids.

The chain employs TRBV7-2 and TRBJ1-5, with a tentative D call TRBD1 (5 bases). Germline assignment: CDR1 SGHTA and CDR2 FQGNSA. Trimming left V 2 bases short and J 6 bases short, with 8 bases between. The CDR3 consists of 13 residues. The CDR3 DNA reads as TGTGCCAGCAGCTTATCGGGGGGTCAGCCCCAGCATTTT. Protein: CASSLSGGQPQHF.

Comment on this clone: Other DNA sequences within the sample encode an identical CDR3. The chain recombines TRBV7-7 with TRBJ2-7; the D gene is possibly TRBD2 (7 bases). The CDR3 length is 13 residues. Trimming left V 1 base short and J 5 bases short, with 9 bases between. CDR1 SSHAT and CDR2 FNYEAQ come from the germline V gene (reference sequence). CDR3 nucleotide sequence: TGTGCCAGCAGCTTAGGGGGGGGCGACGAGCAGTACTTC. Translated: CASSLGGGDEQYF.

The J gene is TRBJ2-1, the V gene TRBV4-3, with 7 positions matching TRBD2. The CDR3 is made up of 16 amino acids. The ends lost 0 bases at V and 1 base at J; junction bases unmatched: 3. Germline loops: CDR1 LGHNA, CDR2 YSLEER. The CDR3 here is CASSQDRGGSYNEQFF. CDR3 nucleotides: TGCGCCAGCAGCCAAGATCGCGGGGGTTCCTACAATGAGCAGTTCTTC.

This clone was observed a few times. The chain recombines TRBV5-1 with TRBJ2-4; D possibly matches TRBD1 or TRBD2 (5 bases each). The CDR3 has 13 amino acids. The V end lost 5 bases, the J end lost 5 bases, and 11 bases lay between the germline ends. Germline V CDR1 and CDR2: SGHRS, YFSETQ. The CDR3 spells CASRSGTQNIQYF. Written as DNA, the CDR3 is TGCGCCAGCAGATCAGGGACGCAAAACATTCAGTACTTC.

This chain joins TRBV5-6 and TRBJ2-4; tentatively, D is TRBD1 or TRBD2 (6 bases each). The length of the CDR3 is 18 residues. Trimming shortened V by 4 bases and J by 0 bases, and 20 bases separated the two germline ends. Per the germline V gene, CDR1 is SGHDT and CDR2 is YYEEEE. The CDR3 DNA reads TGTGCCAGCAGCCCTCGGCGATGGGGGGCGGGAGCCAAAAACATTCAGTACTTC. Translation: CASSPRRWGAGAKNIQYF.

The chain employs TRBV29-1 and TRBJ2-5, with D perhaps assigned TRBD1 or TRBD2 (6 bases each). Between the trimmed V and J ends, which lost 5 bases and 2 bases, there was a span of 12 bases. The CDR3 is made up of 13 amino acids. CDR1 and CDR2 (germline): SQVTM, ANQGSEA. The CDR3 coding sequence is TGCAGCGTTTCAAGGAGGGGGCAAGAGACCCAGTACTTC. This encodes CSVSRRGQETQYF.

The CDR3 reads CSVLDRETQYF. The CDR3 bases are TGCAGCGTTTTGGACCGAGAGACCCAGTACTTC. The rearrangement uses TRBV29-1 and TRBJ2-5; D not resolved. CDR1 SQVTM and CDR2 ANQGSEA come from the germline V gene. Trimming stripped 5 bases from V and 4 bases from J, with 8 bases between. This CDR3 is 11 amino acids long.

This sequence joins TRBV19 and TRBJ1-3; D is uncertain. Germline CDR1 and CDR2: LNHDA and SQIVND (reference sequence). Trimming cost V 9 bases and J 1 base, with 7 bases left between them. The CDR3 covers 12 residues. The CDR3: CASRPSGNTIYF. As DNA, the CDR3 is TGTGCCAGCCGACCTTCTGGAAACACCATATATTTT.

This clone was counted a single time. This rearrangement joins TRBV6-5 to TRBJ1-2; D gene ambiguous. CDR1 and CDR2 from the germline V gene are MNHEY and SVGAGI. V lost 3 bases and J lost 3, with 14 bases in between. This CDR3 is 15 amino acids long. The DNA of the CDR3 is TGTGCCAGCAGTTATATCGGCGGCAACGACTATGGCTACACCTTC. Encoded protein: CASSYIGGNDYGYTF.

This rearrangement joins TRBV9 to TRBJ2-3; D might be TRBD1 or TRBD2, each matching 6 bases. Deletions cut 0 bases from V and 2 bases from J, with 19 bases between. Looked up from germline, CDR1 is SGDLS and CDR2 is YYNGEE. This CDR3 spans 18 amino acids. The CDR3 nucleotides read TGTGCCAGCAGCGTAGTAGGAGGGGGGCTAGTCTCCACAGATACGCAGTATTTT. Amino acids: CASSVVGGGLVSTDTQYF.

The rearrangement uses TRBV6-1 and TRBJ1-1; D ambiguous. CDR1 and CDR2 (germline): MNHNS, SASEGT. Trimming pared 4 bases from V and 0 bases from J, leaving 6 bases between. The CDR3 contains 13 residues. Here the CDR3 reads CASSGRMNTEAFF. The CDR3 nucleotides are TGTGCCAGCAGTGGGAGAATGAACACTGAAGCTTTCTTT.

This clone was found a few times. The rearrangement uses TRBV5-1 and TRBJ2-7; D call uncertain. V gave up 3 bases and J gave up 5 bases, with 9 bases separating them. The CDR3 is made up of 12 amino acids. Germline V gene data show CDR1 as SGHRS and CDR2 as YFSETQ. In DNA, the CDR3 is TGCGCCAGCAGCTCCGGCCTGGACGAGCAGTACTTC. Residues: CASSSGLDEQYF.

This clone was seen only once. In DNA, the CDR3 is TGCAGTGCTAGAGAGGACAGGGAGCAGTACTTC. Protein product: CSAREDREQYF. The V call is TRBV20-1, the J call TRBJ2-7; 7 bases line up with TRBD1. This CDR3 is built from 11 residues. The V and J ends lost 0 bases and 7 bases, in that order; junction bases with no gene match: 0. Germline V gene data show CDR1 as DFQATT and CDR2 as SNEGSKA (reference sequence).

This sequence joins TRBV7-8 and TRBJ2-5; TRBD1 agrees at 7 bases. There are 16 residues in the CDR3. V lost 6 bases to trimming and J lost 2 bases; unmatched junction nucleotides: 12. The V gene's germline CDR1 is SGHVS and CDR2 FQNEAQ. The CDR3, as DNA: TGTGCCAGCAGTCTAAAGTACAGGGGACCTCAAGAGACCCAGTACTTC. Its translation: CASSLKYRGPQETQYF.

There are a few counts of this clone. CDR3 bases: TGTGCCAGCAGCGCCCGAGGTGTGGGGGTGGGTACTGAAGCTTTCTTT. Its protein product is CASSARGVGVGTEAFF. The J gene is TRBJ1-1, the V gene TRBV9, with D maybe TRBD1 (5 bases). The CDR3 spans 16 residues. Trimming cost V 3 bases and J 5 bases, with 20 bases left between them. The germline CDR1 and CDR2 sequences are SGDLS and YYNGEE.

The rearrangement links TRBV2 to TRBJ2-3; 8 bases are a match to TRBD1. The CDR3 loop spans 15 amino acids. The V gene end was trimmed by 6 bases and the J gene end by 3 bases; junction bases not matched to a gene: 8. CDR1 and CDR2 from the germline V gene are SNHLY and FYNNEI. The CDR3 coding sequence is TGTGCCAGCAGGGAGACAGGGGCCACAACAGATACGCAGTATTTT. Translated: CASRETGATTDTQYF.

J is TRBJ1-5 and V is TRBV2, with D tentatively TRBD1 (6 bases). This CDR3 is built from 16 residues. Germline V gene sequence: CDR1 SNHLY, CDR2 FYNNEI. V lost 2 bases and J 4 bases, leaving 15 bases between the germline ends. CDR3 nucleotide sequence: TGTGCCAGCAGTGAAAATACAGGGTCGCGGAATCAGCCCCAGCATTTT. This sequence encodes CASSENTGSRNQPQHF.

This clone has a handful of counts. V usage is TRBV28 and J usage is TRBJ2-1; D is unresolved. V lost 3 bases to trimming and J lost 4 bases, with 7 bases between them. The V gene's germline CDR1 is MDHEN and CDR2 SYDVKM. This CDR3 is 13 amino acids long. CDR3 in DNA: TGTGCCAGCAGTTTTTTGCGGTACAATGAGCAGTTCTTC. Amino acids: CASSFLRYNEQFF.

J is TRBJ2-3 and V is TRBV5-1, with D possibly matching TRBD2 (8 bases). The ends were cut back, 3 bases at V and 2 bases at J, with 16 bases in the middle. The germline CDR1 and CDR2 sequences are SGHRS and YFSETQ. The CDR3 spans 16 residues. DNA for the CDR3: TGCGCCAGCAGCTCGGGAGGGGGCCTGGTCACAGATACGCAGTATTTT. It encodes CASSSGGGLVTDTQYF.

This clone was observed a handful of times. The rearrangement joins TRBV18 to TRBJ2-7; D gene uncertain. This CDR3 has 15 residues. The V end was cut by 2 bases, the J end by 5 bases, with 16 bases between. In germline, CDR1 is KGHSH, CDR2 LQKENI. CDR3 bases: TGTGCCAGCTCACCAGATCCATTTTCGGGCCACGAGCAGTACTTC. This encodes CASSPDPFSGHEQYF. The variable domain in full, with the rest retrieved from reference TRBV18 and TRBJ2-7, is NAGVMQNPRHLVRRRGQEARLRCSPMKGHSHVYWYRQLPEEGLKFMVYLQKENIIDESGMPKERFSAEFPKEGPSILRIQQVVRGDSAAYFCASSPDPFSGHEQYFGPGTRLTVT.